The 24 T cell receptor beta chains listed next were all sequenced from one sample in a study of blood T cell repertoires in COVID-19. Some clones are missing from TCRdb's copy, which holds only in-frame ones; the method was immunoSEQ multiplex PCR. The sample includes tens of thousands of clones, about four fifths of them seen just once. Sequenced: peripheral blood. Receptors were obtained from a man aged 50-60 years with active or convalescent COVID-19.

In DNA, the CDR3 is TGCAGCGTCGTAGTAGGGGTCGGTCAGCCCCAGCATTTT. Translation: CSVVVGVGQPQHF. The chain uses TRBV29-1 and TRBJ1-5, with a weak D call TRBD1 (5 bases). The V gene lost 6 bases and the J gene lost 6 bases, with 15 bases spanning the gap. The CDR3 length is 13 residues. Germline V gene lookup returns CDR1 SQVTM and CDR2 ANQGSEA.

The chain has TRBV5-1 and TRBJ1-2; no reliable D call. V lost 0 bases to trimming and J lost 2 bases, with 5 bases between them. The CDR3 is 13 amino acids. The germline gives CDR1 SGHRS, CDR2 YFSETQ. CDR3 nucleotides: TGCGCCAGCAGCTTGGGGGCAAACTATGGCTACACCTTC. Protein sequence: CASSLGANYGYTF.

The CDR3 reads CASMTGTNYGYTF. CDR3 nucleotide sequence: TGTGCCAGCATGACAGGGACTAACTATGGCTACACCTTC. The chain recombines TRBV6-6 with TRBJ1-2, with 7 bases that match TRBD1. Per the germline V gene, CDR1 is MNHNY and CDR2 is SVGAGI (reference sequence). V shed 7 bases, J shed 0 bases, and the junction held 2 bases outside the gene matches. The CDR3 runs 13 residues.

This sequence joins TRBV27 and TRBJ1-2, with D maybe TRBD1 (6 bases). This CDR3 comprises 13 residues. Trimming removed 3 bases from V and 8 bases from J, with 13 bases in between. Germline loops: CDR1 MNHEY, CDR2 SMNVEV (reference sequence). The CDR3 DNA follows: TGTGCCAGCAGTTTGGACAGCCAATTGGGCTACACCTTC. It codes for CASSLDSQLGYTF.

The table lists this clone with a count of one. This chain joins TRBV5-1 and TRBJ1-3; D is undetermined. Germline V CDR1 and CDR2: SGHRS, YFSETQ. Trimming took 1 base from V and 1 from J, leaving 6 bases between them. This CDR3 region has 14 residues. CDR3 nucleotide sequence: TGCGCCAGCAGCTTGTCCGGGTCTGGAAACACCATATATTTT. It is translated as CASSLSGSGNTIYF. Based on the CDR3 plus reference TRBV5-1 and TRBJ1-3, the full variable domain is KAGVTQTPRYLIKTRGQQVTLSCSPISGHRSVSWYQQTPGQGLQFLFEYFSETQRNKGNFPGRFSGRQFSNSRSEMNVSTLELGDSALYLCASSLSGSGNTIYFGEGSWLTVV.

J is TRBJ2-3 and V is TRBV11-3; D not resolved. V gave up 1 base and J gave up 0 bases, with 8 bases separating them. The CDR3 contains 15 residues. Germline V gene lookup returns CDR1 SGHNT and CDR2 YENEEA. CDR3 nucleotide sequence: TGTGCCAGCAGCTTAGGGGCAGATAGCACAGATACGCAGTATTTT. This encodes CASSLGADSTDTQYF.

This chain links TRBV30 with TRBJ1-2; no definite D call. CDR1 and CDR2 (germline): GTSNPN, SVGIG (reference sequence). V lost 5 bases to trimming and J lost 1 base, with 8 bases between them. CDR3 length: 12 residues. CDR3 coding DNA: TGTGCCTGGGCACGGGATAACTATGGCTACACCTTC. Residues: CAWARDNYGYTF.

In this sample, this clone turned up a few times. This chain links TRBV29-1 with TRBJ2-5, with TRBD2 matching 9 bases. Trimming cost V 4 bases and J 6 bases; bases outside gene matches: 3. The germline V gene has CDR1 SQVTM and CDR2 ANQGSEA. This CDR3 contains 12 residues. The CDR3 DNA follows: TGCAGCGTTGTGCGGGAGGGGAAGACCCAGTACTTC. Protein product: CSVVREGKTQYF.

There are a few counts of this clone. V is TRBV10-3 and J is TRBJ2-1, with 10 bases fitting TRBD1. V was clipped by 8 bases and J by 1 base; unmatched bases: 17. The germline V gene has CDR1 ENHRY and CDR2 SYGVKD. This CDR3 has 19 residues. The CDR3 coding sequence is TGTGCCATCGGAGGTTCCCCGGGACAGGGGAAAGGGTCCTACAATGAGCAGTTCTTC. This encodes CAIGGSPGQGKGSYNEQFF.

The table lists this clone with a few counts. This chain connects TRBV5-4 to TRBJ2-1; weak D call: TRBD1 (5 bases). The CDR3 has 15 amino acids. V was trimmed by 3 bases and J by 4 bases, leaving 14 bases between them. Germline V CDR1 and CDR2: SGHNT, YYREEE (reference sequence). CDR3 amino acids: CASSSGQIPYNEQFF. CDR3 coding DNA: TGTGCCAGCAGCTCTGGACAAATACCTTACAATGAGCAGTTCTTC.

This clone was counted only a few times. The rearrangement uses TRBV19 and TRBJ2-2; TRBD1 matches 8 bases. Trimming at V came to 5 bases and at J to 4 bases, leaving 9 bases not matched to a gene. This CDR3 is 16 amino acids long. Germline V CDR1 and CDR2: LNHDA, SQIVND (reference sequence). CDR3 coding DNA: TGTGCCAGTAGTTCATGGGGGACAGGTGTCACCGGGGAGCTGTTTTTT. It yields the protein CASSSWGTGVTGELFF.

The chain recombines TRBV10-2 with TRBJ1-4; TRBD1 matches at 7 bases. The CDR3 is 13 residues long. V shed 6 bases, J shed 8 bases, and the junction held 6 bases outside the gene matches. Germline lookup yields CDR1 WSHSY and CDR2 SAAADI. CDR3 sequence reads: CASRQGVGEKLFF. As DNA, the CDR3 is TGCGCCAGCAGGCAGGGGGTTGGGGAAAAACTGTTTTTT.

In nucleotides, the CDR3 is TGTGCCAGCAGCTTACGGGAGGGCACTGAAGCTTTCTTT. This codes for CASSLREGTEAFF. The V call is TRBV7-9, the J call TRBJ1-1, with D hard to call. CDR3 length: 13 amino acids. The V gene's germline CDR1 is SEHNR and CDR2 FQNEAQ (reference sequence). The V end was cut by 2 bases, the J end by 4 bases, with 8 bases between.

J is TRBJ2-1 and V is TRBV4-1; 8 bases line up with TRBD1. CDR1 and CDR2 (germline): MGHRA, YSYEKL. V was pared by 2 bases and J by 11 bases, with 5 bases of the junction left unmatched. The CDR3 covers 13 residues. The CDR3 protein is CASSQSGQGQQFF. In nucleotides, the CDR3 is TGCGCCAGCAGCCAATCCGGACAGGGACAGCAGTTCTTC.

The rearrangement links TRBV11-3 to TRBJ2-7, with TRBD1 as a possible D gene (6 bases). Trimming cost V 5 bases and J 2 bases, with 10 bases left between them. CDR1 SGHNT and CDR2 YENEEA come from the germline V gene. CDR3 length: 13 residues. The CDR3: CASSEGTPYEQYF. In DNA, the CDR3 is TGTGCCAGCAGCGAAGGGACACCCTACGAGCAGTACTTC.

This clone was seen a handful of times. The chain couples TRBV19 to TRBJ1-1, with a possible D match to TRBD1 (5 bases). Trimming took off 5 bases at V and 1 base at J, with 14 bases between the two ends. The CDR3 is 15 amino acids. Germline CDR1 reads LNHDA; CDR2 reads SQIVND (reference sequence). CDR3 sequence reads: CASSGGSGANTEAFF. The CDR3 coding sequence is TGTGCCAGTAGTGGAGGGTCCGGGGCGAACACTGAAGCTTTCTTT.

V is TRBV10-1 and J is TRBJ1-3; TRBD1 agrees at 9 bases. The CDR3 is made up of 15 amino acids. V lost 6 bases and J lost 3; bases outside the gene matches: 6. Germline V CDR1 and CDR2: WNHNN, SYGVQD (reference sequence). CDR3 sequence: CASSPNRGLGNTIYF. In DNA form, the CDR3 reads TGCGCCAGCAGCCCAAACAGGGGGCTTGGAAACACCATATATTTT.

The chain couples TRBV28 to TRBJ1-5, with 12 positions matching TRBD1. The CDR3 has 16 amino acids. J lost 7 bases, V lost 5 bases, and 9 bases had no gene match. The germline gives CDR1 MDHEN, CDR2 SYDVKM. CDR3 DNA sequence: TGTGCCAGCAGTAAGGTACGGGACAGGGGGCGGCAGCCCCAGCATTTT. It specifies CASSKVRDRGRQPQHF.

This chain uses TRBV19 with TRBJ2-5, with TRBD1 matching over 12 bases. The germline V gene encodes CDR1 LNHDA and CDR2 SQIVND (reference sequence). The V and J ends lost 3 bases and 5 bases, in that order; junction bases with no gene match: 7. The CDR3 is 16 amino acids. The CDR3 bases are TGTGCCAGTAGTATTCGGGGACAGGGGGCGGGGGAGACCCAGTACTTC. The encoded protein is CASSIRGQGAGETQYF.

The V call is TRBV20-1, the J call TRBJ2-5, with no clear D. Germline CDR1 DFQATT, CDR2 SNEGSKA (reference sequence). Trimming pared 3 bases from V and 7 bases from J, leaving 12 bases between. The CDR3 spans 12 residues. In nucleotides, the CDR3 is TGCAGTGCTAGTCCTCCGTCAGGGACCCAGTACTTC. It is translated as CSASPPSGTQYF.

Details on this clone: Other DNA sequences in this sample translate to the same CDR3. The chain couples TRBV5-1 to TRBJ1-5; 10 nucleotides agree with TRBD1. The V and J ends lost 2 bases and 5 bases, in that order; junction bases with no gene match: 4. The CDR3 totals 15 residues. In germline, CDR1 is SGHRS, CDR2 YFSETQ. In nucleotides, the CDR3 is TGCGCCAGCAGCTTCACCGGGACAGGGGATCAGCCCCAGCATTTT. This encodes CASSFTGTGDQPQHF.

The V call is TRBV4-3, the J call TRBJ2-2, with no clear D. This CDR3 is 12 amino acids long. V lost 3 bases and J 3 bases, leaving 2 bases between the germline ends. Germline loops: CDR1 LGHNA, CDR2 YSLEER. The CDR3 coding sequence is TGCGCCAGCAGCCACTACACCGGGGAGCTGTTTTTT. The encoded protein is CASSHYTGELFF.

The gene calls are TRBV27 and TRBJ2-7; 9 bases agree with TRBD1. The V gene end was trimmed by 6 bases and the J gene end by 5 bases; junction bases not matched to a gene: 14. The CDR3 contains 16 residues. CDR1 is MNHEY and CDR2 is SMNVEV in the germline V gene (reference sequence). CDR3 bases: TGTGCCAGCAGCCGAGTACCGGGACAGGGCCGGGACGAGCAGTACTTC. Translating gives CASSRVPGQGRDEQYF.

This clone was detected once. In DNA form, the CDR3 reads TGTGCCAGCAGCTTGATCCCGGGGGAAATGCAGTTTTTT. Protein sequence: CASSLIPGEMQFF. The chain carries TRBV5-5 and TRBJ1-4, with D possibly TRBD1 on 5 matching bases. The CDR3 consists of 13 residues. Trimming pared 1 base from V and 16 bases from J, leaving 17 bases between. Looked up from germline, CDR1 is SGHKS and CDR2 is YYEKEE (reference sequence).